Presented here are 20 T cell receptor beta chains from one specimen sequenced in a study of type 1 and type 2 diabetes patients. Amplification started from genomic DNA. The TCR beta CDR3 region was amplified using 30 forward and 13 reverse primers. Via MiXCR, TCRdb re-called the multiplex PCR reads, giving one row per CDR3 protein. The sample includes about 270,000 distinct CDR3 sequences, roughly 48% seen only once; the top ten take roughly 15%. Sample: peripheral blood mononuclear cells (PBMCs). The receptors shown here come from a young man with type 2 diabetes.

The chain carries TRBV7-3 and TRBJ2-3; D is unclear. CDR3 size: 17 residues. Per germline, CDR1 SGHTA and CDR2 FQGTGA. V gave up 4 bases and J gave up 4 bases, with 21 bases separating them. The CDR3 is CASSSLPGLIRADTQYF. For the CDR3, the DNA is TGTGCCAGCAGCTCCCTACCGGGTCTCATTAGGGCAGATACGCAGTATTTT.

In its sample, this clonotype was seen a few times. The CDR3 nucleotides read TGCAGTGCTAGATCACAGGGAAATTATTCACCCCTCCACTTT. Translating gives CSARSQGNYSPLHF. The chain employs TRBV20-1 and TRBJ1-6; perhaps TRBD1 as D (6 bases). The CDR3 is 14 residues long. V was cut by 2 bases and J by 8 bases, with 13 bases left in between. Germline V gene sequence: CDR1 DFQATT, CDR2 SNEGSKA (reference sequence).

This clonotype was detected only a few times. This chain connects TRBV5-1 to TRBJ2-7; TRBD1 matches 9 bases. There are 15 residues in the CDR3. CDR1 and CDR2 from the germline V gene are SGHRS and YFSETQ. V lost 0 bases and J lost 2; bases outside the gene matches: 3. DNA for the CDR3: TGCGCCAGCAGCTTGGCAGGGACAGGGACCTACGAGCAGTACTTC. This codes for CASSLAGTGTYEQYF.

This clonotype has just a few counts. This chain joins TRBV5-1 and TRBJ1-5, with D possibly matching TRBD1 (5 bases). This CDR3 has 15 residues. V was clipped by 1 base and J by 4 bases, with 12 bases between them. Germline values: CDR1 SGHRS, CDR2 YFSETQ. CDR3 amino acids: CASSLSGSGNQPQHF. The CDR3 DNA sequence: TGCGCCAGCAGCTTGTCAGGGTCGGGTAATCAGCCCCAGCATTTT.

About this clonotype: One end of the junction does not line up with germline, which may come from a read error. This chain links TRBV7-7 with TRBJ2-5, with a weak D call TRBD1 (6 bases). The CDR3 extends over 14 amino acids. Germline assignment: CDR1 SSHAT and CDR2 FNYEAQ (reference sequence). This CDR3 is CASSFTGFQETQHF. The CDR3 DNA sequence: TGTGCCAGCAGCTTTACAGGGTTCCAAGAGACCCAGCACTTC.

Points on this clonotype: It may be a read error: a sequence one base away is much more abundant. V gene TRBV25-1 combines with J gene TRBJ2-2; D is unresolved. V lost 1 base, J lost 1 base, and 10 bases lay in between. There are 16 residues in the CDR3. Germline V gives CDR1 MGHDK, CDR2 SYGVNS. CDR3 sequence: CASSELAPLNTGELFF. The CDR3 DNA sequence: TGTGCCAGCAGTGAATTGGCCCCTTTGAACACCGGGGAGCTGTTTTTT.

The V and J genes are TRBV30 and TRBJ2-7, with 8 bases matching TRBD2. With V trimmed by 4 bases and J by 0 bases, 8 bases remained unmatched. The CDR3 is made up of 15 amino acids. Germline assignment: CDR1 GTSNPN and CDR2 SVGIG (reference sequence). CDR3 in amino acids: CAWNLLAGGSYEQYF. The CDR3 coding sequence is TGTGCCTGGAATCTACTGGCGGGAGGCTCCTACGAGCAGTACTTC.

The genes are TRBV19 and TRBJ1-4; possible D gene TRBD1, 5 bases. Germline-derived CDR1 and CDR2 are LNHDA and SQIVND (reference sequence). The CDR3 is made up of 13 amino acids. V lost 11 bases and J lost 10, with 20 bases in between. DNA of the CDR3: TGTGCCTGGAGTTGGGGCCGGGAGGGAAAACTGTTTTTT. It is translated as CAWSWGREGKLFF.

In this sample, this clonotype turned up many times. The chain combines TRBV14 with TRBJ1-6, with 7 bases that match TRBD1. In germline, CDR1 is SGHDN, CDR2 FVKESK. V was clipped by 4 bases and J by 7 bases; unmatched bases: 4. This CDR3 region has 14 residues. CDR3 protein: CASSPTGRNSPLHF. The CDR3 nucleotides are TGTGCCAGCAGCCCGACAGGGAGGAATTCACCCCTCCACTTT.

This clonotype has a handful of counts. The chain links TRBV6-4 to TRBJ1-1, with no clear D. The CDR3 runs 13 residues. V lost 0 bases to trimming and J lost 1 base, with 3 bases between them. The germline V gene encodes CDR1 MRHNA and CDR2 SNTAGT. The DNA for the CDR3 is TGTGCCAGCAGTGACTCGGAGAACACTGAAGCTTTCTTT. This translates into CASSDSENTEAFF.

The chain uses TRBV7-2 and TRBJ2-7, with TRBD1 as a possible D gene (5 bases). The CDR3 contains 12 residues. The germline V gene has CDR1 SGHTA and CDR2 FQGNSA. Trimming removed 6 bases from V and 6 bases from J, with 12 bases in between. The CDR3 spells CASSTWTTEQYF. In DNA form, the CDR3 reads TGTGCCAGCAGTACCTGGACAACCGAGCAGTACTTC.

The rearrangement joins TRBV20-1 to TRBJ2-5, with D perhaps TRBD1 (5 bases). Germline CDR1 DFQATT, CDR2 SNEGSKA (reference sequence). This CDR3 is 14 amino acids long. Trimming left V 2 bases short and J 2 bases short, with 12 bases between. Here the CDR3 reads CSARLQGLQETQYF. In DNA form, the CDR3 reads TGCAGTGCTAGACTTCAGGGCCTACAAGAGACCCAGTACTTC.

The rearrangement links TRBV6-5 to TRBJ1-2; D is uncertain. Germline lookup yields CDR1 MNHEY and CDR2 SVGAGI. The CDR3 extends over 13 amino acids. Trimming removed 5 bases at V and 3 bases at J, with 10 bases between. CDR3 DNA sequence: TGTGCCAGCAGTCCCGGCGGGCACTATGGCTACACCTTC. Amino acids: CASSPGGHYGYTF.

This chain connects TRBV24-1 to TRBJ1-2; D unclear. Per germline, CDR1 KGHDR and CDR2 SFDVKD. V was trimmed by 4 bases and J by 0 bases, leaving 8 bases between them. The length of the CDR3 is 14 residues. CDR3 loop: CATSDRQANYGYTF. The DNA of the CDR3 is TGTGCCACCAGTGACCGACAAGCTAACTATGGCTACACCTTC.

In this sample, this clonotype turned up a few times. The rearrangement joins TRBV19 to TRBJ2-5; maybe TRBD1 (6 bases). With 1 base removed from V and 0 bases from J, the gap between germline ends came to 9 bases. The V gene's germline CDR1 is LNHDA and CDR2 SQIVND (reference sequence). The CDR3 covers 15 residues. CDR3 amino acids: CASSIGRGYQETQYF. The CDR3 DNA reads TGTGCCAGTAGTATAGGTAGGGGGTACCAAGAGACCCAGTACTTC.

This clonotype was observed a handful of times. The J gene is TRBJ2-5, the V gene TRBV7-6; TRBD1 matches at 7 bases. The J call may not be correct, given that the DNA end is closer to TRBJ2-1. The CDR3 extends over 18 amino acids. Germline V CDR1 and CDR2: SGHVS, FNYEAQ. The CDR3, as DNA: TGTGCCAGCAGCTTATGGTCGATGGCGGAGACAGGGCACAATGAGCAGTTCTTC. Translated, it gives CASSLWSMAETGHNEQFF.

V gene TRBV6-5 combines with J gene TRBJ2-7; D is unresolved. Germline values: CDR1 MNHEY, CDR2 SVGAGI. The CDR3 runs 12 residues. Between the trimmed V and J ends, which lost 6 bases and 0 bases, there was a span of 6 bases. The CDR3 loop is CASRSFSYEQYF. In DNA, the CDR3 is TGTGCCAGCAGGTCATTCTCCTACGAGCAGTACTTC.

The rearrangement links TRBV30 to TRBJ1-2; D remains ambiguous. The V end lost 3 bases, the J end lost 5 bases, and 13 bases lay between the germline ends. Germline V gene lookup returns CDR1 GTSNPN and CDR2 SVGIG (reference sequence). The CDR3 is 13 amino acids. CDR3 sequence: CAWRIPSEYGYTF. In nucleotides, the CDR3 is TGTGCCTGGAGGATACCATCGGAGTATGGCTACACCTTC.

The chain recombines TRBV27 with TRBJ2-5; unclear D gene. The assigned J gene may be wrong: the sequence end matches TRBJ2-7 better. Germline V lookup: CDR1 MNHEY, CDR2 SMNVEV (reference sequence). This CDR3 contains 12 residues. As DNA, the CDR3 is TGTGCCAGCAGTTCCGTTATGTACGAGCAGTACTTC. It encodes CASSSVMYEQYF.

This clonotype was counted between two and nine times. The CDR3, as DNA: TGTGCCAGCAGCCCCCGACAGGGAGGCGAGCAGTTCTTC. Amino acids: CASSPRQGGEQFF. The J gene is TRBJ2-1, the V gene TRBV7-2; TRBD1 is a possible D gene (7 bases). The CDR3 runs to 13 residues. Trimming stripped 5 bases from V and 10 bases from J, with 15 bases between. The germline gives CDR1 SGHTA, CDR2 FQGNSA.